This passage covers 7 T cell receptor beta chains from one sample sequenced in a study of PD-1 blockade in classical Hodgkin lymphoma. The data were produced by immunoSEQ multiplex PCR, yet TCRdb's version contains in-frame clones alone and is incomplete. The sample shows 9,500 to 10,000 clones, 80% to 95% of them seen only once. There was relapse after autologous stem cell transplantation in every patient, and there was variation in brentuximab vedotin exposure. Sequencing used peripheral blood mononuclear cells (PBMCs), obtained at baseline. The receptors here all came from a human donor with classical Hodgkin lymphoma.

CDR3 DNA: TGTGCCAGTAGTCTCGGCCTAGCGAGAGTCACAGATACGCAGTATTTT. It specifies CASSLGLARVTDTQYF. The chain carries TRBV19 and TRBJ2-3; D might be TRBD2 (6 bases). The CDR3 is 16 residues long. Germline values: CDR1 LNHDA, CDR2 SQIVND (reference sequence). Trimming stripped 5 bases from V and 2 bases from J, with 17 bases between.

The chain recombines TRBV4-1 with TRBJ1-5, with D unclear. CDR1 and CDR2 from the germline V gene are MGHRA and YSYEKL. The V end lost 0 bases, the J end lost 3 bases, and 9 bases lay between the germline ends. CDR3 length: 15 amino acids. For the CDR3, the DNA is TGCGCCAGCAGCCAAGATCTCCAGAACAATCAGCCCCAGCATTTT. Translating gives CASSQDLQNNQPQHF.

V is TRBV13 and J is TRBJ2-7, with TRBD2 matching over 9 bases. The V gene end was trimmed by 3 bases and the J gene end by 6 bases; junction bases not matched to a gene: 9. The CDR3 runs to 15 residues. Germline V gene sequence: CDR1 PRHDT, CDR2 FYEKMQ (reference sequence). The DNA for the CDR3 is TGTGCCAGCAGCTTGGCGGGAGGGCCCTCTGGCGAGCAGTACTTC. It translates to CASSLAGGPSGEQYF.

The V and J genes are TRBV5-1 and TRBJ2-1, with D possibly matching TRBD1 (6 bases). CDR1 is SGHRS, CDR2 YFSETQ, per germline. The CDR3 runs 14 residues. The ends were cut back, 1 base at V and 4 bases at J, with 9 bases in the middle. CDR3 loop: CASSLRGTYNEQFF. In nucleotides, the CDR3 is TGCGCCAGCAGCTTGAGGGGGACGTACAATGAGCAGTTCTTC.

V is TRBV4-2 and J is TRBJ1-5; D is unclear. The V gene's germline CDR1 is LGHNA and CDR2 YNFKEQ. Trimming took 0 bases from V and 6 from J, leaving 9 bases between them. This CDR3 comprises 14 residues. The CDR3 reads CASSQDGEVQPQHF. CDR3 DNA sequence: TGTGCCAGCAGCCAAGACGGAGAAGTTCAGCCCCAGCATTTT.

The V call is TRBV6-4, the J call TRBJ2-1; 11 nucleotides match TRBD2. The germline V gene has CDR1 MRHNA and CDR2 SNTAGT. The CDR3 runs to 15 residues. With 5 bases clipped from V and 9 bases from J, the junction kept 9 bases outside the gene matches. DNA for the CDR3: TGTGCCAGCAGTCCTTTAGCGGGAGGGCCCACTGAGCAGTTCTTC. Amino acid sequence: CASSPLAGGPTEQFF.

The chain uses TRBV5-4 and TRBJ2-1, with D tentatively TRBD2 (5 bases). This CDR3 comprises 16 residues. The V and J ends lost 0 bases and 0 bases respectively, with 10 bases between them. CDR1 is SGHNT, CDR2 YYREEE, per germline (reference sequence). The CDR3 coding sequence is TGTGCCAGCAGCTTGGATGCGGGTAGCTCCTACAATGAGCAGTTCTTC. It yields the protein CASSLDAGSSYNEQFF.